The present T cell receptor (beta chain) was sequenced within a study of somatic mutations in cytotoxic T cells in rheumatoid arthritis. There are 14 residues in the CDR3. Germline lookup yields CDR1 MGHRA and CDR2 YSYEKL. The junction had 4 bases not matched to a gene; V was cut back by 3 bases and J by 7 bases. This clone appeared a single time. The method was immunoSEQ multiplex PCR; TCRdb's version includes in-frame clones alone and lacks a portion of them. The data hold some 20,000 clones, with about 85% observed a single time. The chain is built from TRBV4-1 and TRBJ1-5; 9 bases map to TRBD1. The clonotype was recovered from an adult with rheumatoid arthritis. The sequenced sample was CD8+ T cells sorted from blood. The CDR3 DNA reads TGCGCCAGCAGCCAGGGGACAGGGATCCAGCCCCAGCATTTT. This codes for CASSQGTGIQPQHF.